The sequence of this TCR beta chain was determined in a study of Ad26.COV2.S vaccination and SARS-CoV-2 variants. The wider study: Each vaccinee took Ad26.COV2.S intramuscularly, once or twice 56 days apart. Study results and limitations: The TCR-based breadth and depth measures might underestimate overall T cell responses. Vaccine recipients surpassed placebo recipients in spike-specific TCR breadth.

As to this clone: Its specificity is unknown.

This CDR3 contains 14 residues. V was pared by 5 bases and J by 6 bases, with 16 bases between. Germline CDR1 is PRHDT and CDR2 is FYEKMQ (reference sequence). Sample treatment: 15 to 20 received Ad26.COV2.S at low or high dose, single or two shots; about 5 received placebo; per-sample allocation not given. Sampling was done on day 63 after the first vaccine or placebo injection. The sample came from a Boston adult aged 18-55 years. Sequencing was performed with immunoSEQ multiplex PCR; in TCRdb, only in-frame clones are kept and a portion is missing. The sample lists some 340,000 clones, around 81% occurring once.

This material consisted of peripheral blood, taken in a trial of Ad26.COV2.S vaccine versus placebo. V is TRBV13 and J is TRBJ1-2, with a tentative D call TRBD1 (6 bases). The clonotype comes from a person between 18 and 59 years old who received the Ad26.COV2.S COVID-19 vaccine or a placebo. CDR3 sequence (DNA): TGTGCCAGCAGCGGACGGACAGCCCTGGATGGCTACACCTTC. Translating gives CASSGRTALDGYTF.